This entry concerns a single TCR beta chain. Antigen specificity is unknown. The data were taken from a study of T cells in Graves' hyperthyroidism and ophthalmopathy. Study results and limitations: Also found in blood were most expanded thyroid clonotypes above 0.001.

A lack of ophthalmopathy progression within 18 months defined stable Graves' hyperthyroidism. Aged 18 to 65, the patients had hyperthyroidism that was newly diagnosed and had lasted under 2 months. Amplification yielded TCR beta CDR3 regions, with RNA transcripts as the source. The HTBI set primed first-round TCR CDR3 RT-PCR. One entry per CDR3 protein, called by TCRdb with MiXCR from the multiplex PCR reads. This table holds 550,000 to 600,000 distinct CDR3 sequences, roughly 17% found once. Trimming removed 4 bases at V and 3 bases at J, with 16 bases between. From germline, CDR1 is DFQATT and CDR2 SNEGSKA (reference sequence). The CDR3 consists of 15 residues.

The TCR originated in a woman younger than 35 with Graves' hyperthyroidism. Material for sequencing was blood. V gene TRBV20-1 combines with J gene TRBJ1-5, with D possibly TRBD1 on 6 matching bases. Here the CDR3 reads CSATKGEGSNQPQHF. The CDR3 nucleotides read TGCAGTGCTACCAAGGGGGAGGGGTCCAATCAGCCCCAGCATTTT.